This T cell receptor beta chain came from a study of blood T cell repertoires in COVID-19. Measured with immunoSEQ multiplex PCR; TCRdb has only the in-frame clones, and not every one. Here the sample spans about 190,000 clones, approximately 81% being singletons. Germline V CDR1 and CDR2: SGHDT, YYEEEE. V was shortened by 0 bases and J by 0 bases, with 9 bases between the two germline ends. The length of the CDR3 is 15 residues. This clone was counted once. The sequence was obtained from a human donor in a cohort sampled during active COVID-19. The chain couples TRBV5-6 to TRBJ1-1; D not certain. The specimen sequenced was peripheral blood. In nucleotides, the CDR3 is TGTGCCAGCAGCTTGGTGGAGAATATGAACACTGAAGCTTTCTTT. This sequence encodes CASSLVENMNTEAFF.